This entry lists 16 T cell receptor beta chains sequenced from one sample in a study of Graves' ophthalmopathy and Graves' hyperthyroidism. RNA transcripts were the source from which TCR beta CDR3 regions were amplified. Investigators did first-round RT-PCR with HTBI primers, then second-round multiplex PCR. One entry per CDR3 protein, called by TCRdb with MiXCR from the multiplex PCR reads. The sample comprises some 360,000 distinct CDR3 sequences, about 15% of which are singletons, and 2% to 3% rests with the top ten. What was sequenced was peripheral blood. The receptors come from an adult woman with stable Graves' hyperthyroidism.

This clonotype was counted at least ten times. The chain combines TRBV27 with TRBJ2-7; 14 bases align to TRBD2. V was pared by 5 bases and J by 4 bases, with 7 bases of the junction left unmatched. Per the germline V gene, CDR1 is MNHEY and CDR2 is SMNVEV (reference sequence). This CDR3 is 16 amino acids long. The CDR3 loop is CASSKTSGRAWYEQYF. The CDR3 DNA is TGTGCCAGCAGTAAGACTAGCGGGAGGGCCTGGTACGAGCAGTACTTC.

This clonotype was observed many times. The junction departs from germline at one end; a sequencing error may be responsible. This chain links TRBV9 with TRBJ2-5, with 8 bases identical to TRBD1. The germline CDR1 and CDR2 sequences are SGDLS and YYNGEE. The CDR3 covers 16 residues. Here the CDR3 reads CASSAAGQGASETQYF. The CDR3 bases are TGTGCCAGCAGCGCCGCCGGACAGGGAGCGTCCGAGACTCAGTACTTC.

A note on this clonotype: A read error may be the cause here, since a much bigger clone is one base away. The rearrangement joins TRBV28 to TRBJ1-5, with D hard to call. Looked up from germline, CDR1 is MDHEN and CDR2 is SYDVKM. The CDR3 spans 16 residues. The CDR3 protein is CASSFRGSSSDQPQHF. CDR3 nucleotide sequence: TGTGCCAGCAGTTTTAGAGGGAGTTCTAGCGATCAGCCCCAGCATTTT.

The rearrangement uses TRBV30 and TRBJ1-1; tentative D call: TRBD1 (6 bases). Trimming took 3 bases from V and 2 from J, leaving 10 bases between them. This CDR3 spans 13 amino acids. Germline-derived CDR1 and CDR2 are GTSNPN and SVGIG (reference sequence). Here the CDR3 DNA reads TGTGCCTGGAGCGAGGGGGGAAACACTGAAGCTTTCTTT. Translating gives CAWSEGGNTEAFF.

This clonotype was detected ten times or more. CDR3 protein: CASLNWGANKHGYTF. The CDR3 coding sequence is TGTGCCAGTCTAAACTGGGGCGCGAACAAGCATGGCTACACCTTC. The V call is TRBV28, the J call TRBJ1-2; D may be TRBD1 (5 bases). Germline V gene data show CDR1 as MDHEN and CDR2 as SYDVKM. V was shortened by 9 bases and J by 6 bases, with 23 bases between the two germline ends. CDR3 length: 15 residues.

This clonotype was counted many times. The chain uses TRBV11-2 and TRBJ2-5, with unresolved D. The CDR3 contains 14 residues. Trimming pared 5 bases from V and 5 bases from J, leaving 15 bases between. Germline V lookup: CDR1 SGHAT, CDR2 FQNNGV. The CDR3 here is CASSNTGSAETQYF. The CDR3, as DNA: TGTGCCAGCAGCAACACCGGGTCCGCGGAGACCCAGTACTTC.

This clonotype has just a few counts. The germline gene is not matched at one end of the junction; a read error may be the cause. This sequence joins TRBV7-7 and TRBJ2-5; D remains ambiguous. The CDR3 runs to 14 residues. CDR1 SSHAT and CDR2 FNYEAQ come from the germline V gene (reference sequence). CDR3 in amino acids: CASSLSTHQETQYF. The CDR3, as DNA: TGTGCTAGCAGCCTATCCACCCACCAAGAGACCCAGTACTTC.

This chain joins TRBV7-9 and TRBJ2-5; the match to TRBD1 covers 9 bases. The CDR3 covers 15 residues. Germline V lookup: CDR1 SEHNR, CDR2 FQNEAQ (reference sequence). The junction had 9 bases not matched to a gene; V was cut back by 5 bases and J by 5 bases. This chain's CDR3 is CASSPHRGRPETQYF. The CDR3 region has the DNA TGTGCCAGCAGCCCCCACAGGGGGCGCCCGGAGACCCAGTACTTC.

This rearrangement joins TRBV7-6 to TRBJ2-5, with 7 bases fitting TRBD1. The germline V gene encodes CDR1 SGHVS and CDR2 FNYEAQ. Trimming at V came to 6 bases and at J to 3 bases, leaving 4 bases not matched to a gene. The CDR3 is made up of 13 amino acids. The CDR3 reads CASRFGTEETQYF. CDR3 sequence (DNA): TGTGCCAGCAGATTCGGGACAGAAGAGACCCAGTACTTC.

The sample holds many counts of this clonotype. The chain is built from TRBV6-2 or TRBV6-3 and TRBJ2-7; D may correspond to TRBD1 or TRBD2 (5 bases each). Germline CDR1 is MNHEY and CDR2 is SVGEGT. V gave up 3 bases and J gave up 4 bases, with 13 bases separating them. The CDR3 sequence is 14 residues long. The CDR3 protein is CASSYRSGPYEQYF. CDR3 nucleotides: TGTGCCAGCAGTTATCGGTCGGGACCGTACGAGCAGTACTTC.

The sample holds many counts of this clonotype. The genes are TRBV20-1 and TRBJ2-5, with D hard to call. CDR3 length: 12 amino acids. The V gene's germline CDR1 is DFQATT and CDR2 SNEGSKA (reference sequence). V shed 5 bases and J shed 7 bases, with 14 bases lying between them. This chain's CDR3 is CSALNSPGTQYF. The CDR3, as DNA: TGCAGTGCTCTGAACTCGCCAGGGACCCAGTACTTC.

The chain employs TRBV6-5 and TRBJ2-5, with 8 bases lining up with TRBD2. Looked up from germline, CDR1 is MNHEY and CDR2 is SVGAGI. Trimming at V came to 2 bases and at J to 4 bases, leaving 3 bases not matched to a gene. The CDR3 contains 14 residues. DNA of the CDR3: TGTGCCAGCAGTTACGACCTAGCGGGAGAGACCCAGTACTTC. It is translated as CASSYDLAGETQYF.

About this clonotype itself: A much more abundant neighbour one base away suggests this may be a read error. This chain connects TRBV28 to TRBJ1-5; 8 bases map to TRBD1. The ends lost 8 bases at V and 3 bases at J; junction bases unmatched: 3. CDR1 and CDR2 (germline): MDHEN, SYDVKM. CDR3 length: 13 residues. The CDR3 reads CASRTGSNQPQHF. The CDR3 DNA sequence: TGTGCCAGCCGGACAGGGTCCAATCAGCCCCAGCATTTT.

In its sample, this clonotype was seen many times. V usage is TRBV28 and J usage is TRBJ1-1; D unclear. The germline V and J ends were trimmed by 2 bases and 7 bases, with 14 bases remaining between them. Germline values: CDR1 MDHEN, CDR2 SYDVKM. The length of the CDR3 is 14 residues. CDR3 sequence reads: CASSLGGQGNEAFF. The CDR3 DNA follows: TGTGCCAGCAGTTTAGGTGGTCAAGGAAATGAAGCTTTCTTT.

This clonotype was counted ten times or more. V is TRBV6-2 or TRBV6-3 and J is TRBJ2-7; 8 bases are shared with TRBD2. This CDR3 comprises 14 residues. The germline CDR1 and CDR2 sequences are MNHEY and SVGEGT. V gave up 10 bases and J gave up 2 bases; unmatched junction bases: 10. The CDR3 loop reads CATTLRGGTYEQYF. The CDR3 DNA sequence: TGTGCCACCACTCTCCGGGGGGGAACCTACGAGCAGTACTTC.

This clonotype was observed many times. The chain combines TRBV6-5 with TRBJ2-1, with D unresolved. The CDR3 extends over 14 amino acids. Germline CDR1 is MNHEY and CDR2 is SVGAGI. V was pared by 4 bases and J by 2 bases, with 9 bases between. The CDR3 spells CASSFGGPYNEQFF. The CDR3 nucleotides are TGTGCCAGCAGTTTTGGCGGCCCCTACAATGAGCAGTTCTTC.